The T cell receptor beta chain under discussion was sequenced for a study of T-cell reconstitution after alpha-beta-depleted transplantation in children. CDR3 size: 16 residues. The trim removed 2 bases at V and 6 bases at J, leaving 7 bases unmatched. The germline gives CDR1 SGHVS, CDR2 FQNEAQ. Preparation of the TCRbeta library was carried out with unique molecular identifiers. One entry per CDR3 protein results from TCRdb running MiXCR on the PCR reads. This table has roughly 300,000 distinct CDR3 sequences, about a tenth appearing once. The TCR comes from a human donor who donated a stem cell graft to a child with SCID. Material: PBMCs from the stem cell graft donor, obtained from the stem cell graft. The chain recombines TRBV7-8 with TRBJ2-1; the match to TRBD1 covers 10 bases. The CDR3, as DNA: TGTGCCAGCAGCTTACCCGGGACAGGGGCGAGCAATGAGCAGTTCTTC. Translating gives CASSLPGTGASNEQFF.